This T cell receptor beta chain was retrieved from a study of blood T cell repertoires in COVID-19. This clone was counted a single time. The ends were cut back, 5 bases at V and 1 base at J, with 8 bases in the middle. CDR3 length equals 13 residues. The germline CDR1 and CDR2 sequences are SGHAT and FQNNGV. The protocol was immunoSEQ multiplex PCR, while the TCRdb copy is restricted to in-frame clones and leaves out a portion. The sample has some 420,000 clones; around 91% are singletons. Sequenced material: PBMCs or T cells enriched from blood (not recorded which). The sequence derives from a man in his thirties or forties who had recovered from COVID-19. The genes are TRBV11-2 and TRBJ2-5; no definite D call. This CDR3 reads CASSPGPQETQYF. In DNA form, the CDR3 reads TGTGCCAGCAGCCCAGGCCCCCAAGAGACCCAGTACTTC.